What follows are 24 T cell receptor beta chains derived from one specimen sequenced in a study of Graves' ophthalmopathy and Graves' hyperthyroidism. RNA transcripts served as template for amplifying TCR beta CDR3 sequences. First-round RT-PCR employed HTBI primers, with a second-round multiplex PCR after it. TCRdb ran MiXCR on the multiplex PCR reads and lists one entry per CDR3 protein. The repertoire consists of 560,000 or so distinct CDR3 sequences, with under 45% occurring once and the leading ten covering 3.5% to 5%. Sample: peripheral blood or thyroid tissue (not recorded which). Receptors originate from an adult man with Graves' hyperthyroidism.

This clonotype was observed at least ten times. The genes are TRBV25-1 and TRBJ1-6, with 7 bases aligning to TRBD1. The CDR3 has 14 residues. Germline loops: CDR1 MGHDK, CDR2 SYGVNS. With V trimmed by 1 base and J by 9 bases, 3 bases remained unmatched. The CDR3 loop is CASSESSGGSPLHF. In DNA, the CDR3 is TGTGCCAGCAGTGAATCCTCAGGGGGTTCACCCCTCCACTTT. Full variable domain (remainder filled in from reference TRBV25-1 and TRBJ1-6): EADIYQTPRYLVIGTGKKITLECSQTMGHDKMYWYQQDPGMELHLIHYSYGVNSTEKGDLSSESTVSRIRTEHFPLTLESARPSHTSQYLCASSESSGGSPLHFGNGTRLTVT.

In regard to this clonotype: A much larger clonotype is one base distant, so this may be a read error. V usage is TRBV5-1 and J usage is TRBJ2-1; 10 positions match TRBD2. The CDR3 runs 15 residues. CDR1 SGHRS and CDR2 YFSETQ come from the germline V gene. The CDR3 loop is CASSESGRAHNKQFF. CDR3 nucleotide sequence: TGCGCCAGCAGCGAAAGCGGGAGGGCCCACAATAAGCAGTTCTTC.

The sample holds a few counts of this clonotype. The chain employs TRBV7-3 and TRBJ2-2; 10 positions agree with TRBD1. Germline V gene data show CDR1 as SGHTA and CDR2 as FQGTGA. The CDR3 loop spans 17 amino acids. V lost 6 bases to trimming and J lost 5 bases; unmatched junction nucleotides: 12. The CDR3 protein is CASSFLRDRGYTGELFF. CDR3 sequence (DNA): TGTGCCAGCAGTTTCCTCCGGGACAGGGGTTATACCGGGGAGCTGTTTTTT.

In its sample, this clonotype was seen many times. The chain recombines TRBV10-3 with TRBJ1-4, with 11 bases matching TRBD1. CDR3 length: 19 amino acids. The J segment lost 3 bases and the V segment lost 4 bases, leaving 13 bases of the junction unmatched. CDR1 and CDR2 (germline): ENHRY, SYGVKD. In DNA, the CDR3 is TGTGCCATCAGTGCCTCCGGGACAGGGGGAGAGACCTCTAATGAAAAACTGTTTTTT. Encoded protein: CAISASGTGGETSNEKLFF.

The chain combines TRBV15 with TRBJ2-5; no reliable D call. Trimming took 0 bases from V and 13 from J, leaving 6 bases between them. There are 10 residues in the CDR3. The germline gives CDR1 LNHNV, CDR2 YYDKDF (reference sequence). The CDR3, as DNA: TGTGCCACCAGCAGAGAGACTCCGTACTTC. It encodes CATSRETPYF.

Note on this clonotype: A single base separates this from a much larger clone, so it may be a read error. This chain connects TRBV5-1 to TRBJ1-1, with D possibly matching TRBD1 (6 bases). The CDR3 loop spans 15 amino acids. The V gene's germline CDR1 is SGHRS and CDR2 YFSETQ. Trimming removed 0 bases from V and 5 bases from J, with 14 bases in between. The CDR3 region has the DNA TGCGCCAGCAGCTTGGCCGGGGGCAGGGATACTGAAGCTTTCTTT. As protein: CASSLAGGRDTEAFF.

This clonotype was seen at least ten times. J is TRBJ1-1 and V is TRBV4-1, with D perhaps matching TRBD1 (6 bases). The CDR3 loop spans 14 amino acids. V lost 2 bases, J lost 2 bases, and 9 bases lay in between. Germline-derived CDR1 and CDR2 are MGHRA and YSYEKL. CDR3 protein: CASSQRGGNTEAFF. CDR3 nucleotides: TGCGCCAGCAGCCAAAGGGGGGGAAACACTGAAGCTTTCTTT.

This clonotype showed up many times. This sequence joins TRBV7-9 and TRBJ2-2; D is possibly TRBD1 or TRBD2 (5 bases each). The CDR3 sequence is 12 residues long. Trimming stripped 6 bases from V and 6 bases from J, with 8 bases between. Germline V gene sequence: CDR1 SEHNR, CDR2 FQNEAQ (reference sequence). The CDR3 spells CASRSGPGELFF. Here the CDR3 DNA reads TGTGCCAGCAGATCGGGACCCGGGGAGCTGTTTTTT.

The chain has TRBV15 and TRBJ2-7; 9 bases agree with TRBD2. V was clipped by 3 bases and J by 2 bases; unmatched bases: 2. This CDR3 contains 14 residues. Germline-derived CDR1 and CDR2 are LNHNV and YYDKDF (reference sequence). The CDR3: CATSRVAGAYEQYF. DNA for the CDR3: TGTGCCACCAGCAGGGTAGCGGGGGCCTACGAGCAGTACTTC.

There are many counts of this clonotype. This sequence joins TRBV29-1 and TRBJ1-1; D is ambiguous. With 7 bases removed from V and 5 bases from J, the gap between germline ends came to 17 bases. This CDR3 is 13 amino acids long. Germline lookup yields CDR1 SQVTM and CDR2 ANQGSEA. This CDR3 is CSAEDGRRTEAFF. CDR3 in DNA: TGCAGCGCCGAAGACGGGCGGAGGACTGAAGCTTTCTTT.

This chain uses TRBV29-1 with TRBJ2-5; the match to TRBD2 covers 8 bases. The CDR3 loop spans 13 amino acids. Looked up from germline, CDR1 is SQVTM and CDR2 is ANQGSEA. The CDR3 coding sequence is TGCAGTTTGGCGAGCGGGAGAGGGGAGACCCAGTACTTC. Translated: CSLASGRGETQYF.

The chain combines TRBV10-2 with TRBJ1-1; D is perhaps TRBD1 (5 bases). This CDR3 spans 12 amino acids. Germline assignment: CDR1 WSHSY and CDR2 SAAADI. Deletions cut 4 bases from V and 11 bases from J, with 14 bases between. As DNA, the CDR3 is TGCGCCAGCAGTGGCTTCGACAGTAAGGCTTTCTTT. This gives the protein CASSGFDSKAFF.

Many counts were recorded for this clonotype. The rearrangement uses TRBV7-9 and TRBJ2-6; D gene uncertain. The CDR3 is 16 amino acids. Trimming pared 4 bases from V and 0 bases from J, leaving 10 bases between. Germline values: CDR1 SEHNR, CDR2 FQNEAQ (reference sequence). The CDR3 nucleotides read TGTGCCAGCAGCTACCGGGCCCTCTCTGGGGCCAACGTCCTGACTTTC. Protein product: CASSYRALSGANVLTF. The variable domain in full, with the rest retrieved from reference TRBV7-9 and TRBJ2-6, is DTGVSQNPRHKITKRGQNVTFRCDPISEHNRLYWYRQTLGQGPEFLTYFQNEAQLEKSRLLSDRFSAERPKGSFSTLEIQRTEQGDSAMYLCASSYRALSGANVLTFGAGSRLTVL.

The chain combines TRBV10-3 with TRBJ2-4; D is uncertain. Trimming pared 3 bases from V and 0 bases from J, leaving 6 bases between. The CDR3 totals 14 residues. Looked up from germline, CDR1 is ENHRY and CDR2 is SYGVKD. CDR3 protein: CAISDGLAKNIQYF. CDR3 sequence (DNA): TGTGCCATCAGTGACGGTTTAGCCAAAAACATTCAGTACTTC.

This clonotype appeared many times. This chain joins TRBV7-2 and TRBJ2-7, with 10 nucleotides matching TRBD2. Germline trimming cut 4 bases from V and 4 bases from J; bases unmatched to any gene: 10. This CDR3 is 16 amino acids long. Germline CDR1 is SGHTA and CDR2 is FQGNSA. CDR3 bases: TGTGCCAGCAGCTCGGCTAGGACTAGCGGCCATTACGAGCAGTACTTC. It translates to CASSSARTSGHYEQYF.

This clonotype has just a few counts. This chain connects TRBV6-6 to TRBJ1-5; the D is unclear. The CDR3 runs to 14 residues. Germline loops: CDR1 MNHNY, CDR2 SVGAGI (reference sequence). The ends were cut back, 5 bases at V and 2 bases at J, with 10 bases in the middle. The CDR3 is CASSPPERNQPQHF. The CDR3 DNA reads as TGTGCCAGCAGTCCCCCCGAGCGCAATCAGCCCCAGCATTTT.

This clonotype has more than one count but fewer than ten. The chain employs TRBV4-1 and TRBJ1-6; 7 bases align to TRBD1. Trimming removed 0 bases from V and 6 bases from J; junction bases left unmatched: 5. The CDR3 totals 16 residues. The germline V gene encodes CDR1 MGHRA and CDR2 YSYEKL. CDR3 region: CASSQDYSGGNSPLHF. The DNA of the CDR3 is TGCGCCAGCAGCCAAGATTATTCAGGGGGTAATTCACCCCTCCACTTT.

V gene TRBV9 combines with J gene TRBJ2-7, with TRBD1 identical over 8 bases. The junction had 6 bases not matched to a gene; V was cut back by 0 bases and J by 7 bases. The V gene's germline CDR1 is SGDLS and CDR2 YYNGEE. This CDR3 comprises 14 residues. The CDR3 reads CASSVGQGALEQYF. CDR3 DNA: TGTGCCAGCAGCGTAGGTCAGGGGGCGCTTGAGCAGTACTTC.

This chain connects TRBV7-9 to TRBJ1-2; D is unresolved. The ends were cut back, 5 bases at V and 0 bases at J, with 13 bases in the middle. This CDR3 has 15 residues. Germline-derived CDR1 and CDR2 are SEHNR and FQNEAQ (reference sequence). CDR3 sequence (DNA): TGTGCCAGCAGCCCCCATGAGAAACCTAACTATGGCTACACCTTC. Its protein product is CASSPHEKPNYGYTF.

The sample holds many counts of this clonotype. The chain is built from TRBV19 and TRBJ1-2; D perhaps matches TRBD1 (6 bases). Per the germline V gene, CDR1 is LNHDA and CDR2 is SQIVND (reference sequence). This CDR3 has 15 residues. The V gene lost 1 base and the J gene lost 2 bases, with 11 bases spanning the gap. The CDR3 is CASSIVSDRNYGYTF. CDR3 nucleotide sequence: TGTGCCAGTAGTATAGTATCGGACAGAAACTATGGCTACACCTTC.

This clonotype was observed many times. The chain employs TRBV5-1 and TRBJ1-2; 7 bases are shared with TRBD1. Per germline, CDR1 SGHRS and CDR2 YFSETQ. The CDR3 has 13 amino acids. Losses at the gene ends were 3 bases for V and 5 bases for J; bases not matched to a gene: 4. CDR3 in amino acids: CASSWDSSYGYTF. CDR3 in DNA: TGCGCCAGCAGCTGGGACAGCTCGTATGGCTACACCTTC.

With respect to this clonotype: A read error may explain this, as a much larger clone is one base away. The genes are TRBV27 and TRBJ2-7; D is possibly TRBD2 (6 bases). There are 15 residues in the CDR3. CDR1 and CDR2 from the germline V gene are MNHEY and SMNVEV (reference sequence). V was pared by 2 bases and J by 3 bases, with 14 bases between. The DNA for the CDR3 is TGTGCCAGCAGTTTACCGGCTAGCGCACACTACGAGCAGTACTTC. Protein product: CASSLPASAHYEQYF.

This clonotype has more than one count but fewer than ten. DNA for the CDR3: TGCGCCAGCAAGGTACTAGCGGGCACAGATACGCAGTATTTT. Its translation is CASKVLAGTDTQYF. V and J are TRBV5-1 and TRBJ2-3; 8 bases line up with TRBD2. The germline V gene encodes CDR1 SGHRS and CDR2 YFSETQ. The CDR3 covers 14 residues. Trimming at V came to 6 bases and at J to 1 base, leaving 4 bases not matched to a gene. Full variable domain (remainder filled in from reference TRBV5-1 and TRBJ2-3): KAGVTQTPRYLIKTRGQQVTLSCSPISGHRSVSWYQQTPGQGLQFLFEYFSETQRNKGNFPGRFSGRQFSNSRSEMNVSTLELGDSALYLCASKVLAGTDTQYFGPGTRLTVL.

Ten or more counts support this clonotype. The DNA for the CDR3 is TGTGCCAGTAGTAGGTCGGGCAGAGAGAGCTCCTATAATTCACCCCTCCACTTT. Protein sequence: CASSRSGRESSYNSPLHF. This chain joins TRBV19 and TRBJ1-6; D uncertain. Germline CDR1 LNHDA, CDR2 SQIVND (reference sequence). V was trimmed by 4 bases and J by 0 bases, leaving 16 bases between them. This CDR3 contains 18 residues.